The 2 T cell receptor beta chains reported below all come from one sample, sequenced in a study of blood T cell repertoires in COVID-19. Produced via immunoSEQ multiplex PCR; TCRdb's table is partial and in-frame only. The sample holds 200,000 to 300,000 clones, about 82% seen once. Input material: peripheral blood. Receptors were obtained from a woman aged 60-75 years with active or convalescent COVID-19.

The V and J genes are TRBV2 and TRBJ2-7; D is perhaps TRBD2 (6 bases). This CDR3 comprises 12 residues. Per germline, CDR1 SNHLY and CDR2 FYNNEI. V was pared by 6 bases and J by 1 base, with 7 bases between. The CDR3 DNA is TGTGCCAGCAGCCGGGAGTCCTACGAGCAGTACGTC. Residues: CASSRESYEQYV.

The chain employs TRBV9 and TRBJ1-2; tentatively, D is TRBD1 (5 bases). Germline lookup yields CDR1 SGDLS and CDR2 YYNGEE. The CDR3 extends over 13 amino acids. With 3 bases removed from V and 4 bases from J, the gap between germline ends came to 10 bases. CDR3 region: CASSADSFYGYTF. The CDR3, as DNA: TGTGCCAGCAGCGCCGACAGTTTCTATGGCTACACCTTC.